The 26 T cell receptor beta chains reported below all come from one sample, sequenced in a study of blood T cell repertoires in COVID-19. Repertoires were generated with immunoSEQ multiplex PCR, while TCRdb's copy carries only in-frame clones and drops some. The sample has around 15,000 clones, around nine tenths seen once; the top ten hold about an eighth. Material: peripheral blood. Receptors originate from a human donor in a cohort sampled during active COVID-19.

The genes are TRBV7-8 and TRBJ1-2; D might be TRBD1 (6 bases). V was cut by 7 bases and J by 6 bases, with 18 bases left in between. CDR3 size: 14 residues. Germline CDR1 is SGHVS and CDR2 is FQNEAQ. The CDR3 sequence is CASTPLWGRNGYTF. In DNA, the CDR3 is TGTGCCAGCACGCCCCTCTGGGGGCGAAATGGCTACACCTTC. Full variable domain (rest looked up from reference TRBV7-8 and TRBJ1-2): GAGVSQSPRYKVAKRGQDVALRCDPISGHVSLFWYQQALGQGPEFLTYFQNEAQLDKSGLPSDRFFAERPEGSVSTLKIQRTQQEDSAVYLCASTPLWGRNGYTFGSGTRLTVV.

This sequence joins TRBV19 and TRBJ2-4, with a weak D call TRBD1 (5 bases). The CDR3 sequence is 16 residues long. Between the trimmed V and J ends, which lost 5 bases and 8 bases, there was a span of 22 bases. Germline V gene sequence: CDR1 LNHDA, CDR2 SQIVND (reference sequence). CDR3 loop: CASSQGRGYPRDIQYF. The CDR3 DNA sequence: TGTGCCAGTAGTCAAGGTAGGGGCTACCCTCGGGACATTCAGTACTTC.

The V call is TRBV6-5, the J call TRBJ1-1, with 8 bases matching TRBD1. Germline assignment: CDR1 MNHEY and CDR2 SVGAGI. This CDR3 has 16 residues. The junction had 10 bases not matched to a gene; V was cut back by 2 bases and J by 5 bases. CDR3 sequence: CASSYPITGGRTEAFF. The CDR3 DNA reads TGTGCCAGCAGTTACCCGATAACAGGGGGTAGGACTGAAGCTTTCTTT.

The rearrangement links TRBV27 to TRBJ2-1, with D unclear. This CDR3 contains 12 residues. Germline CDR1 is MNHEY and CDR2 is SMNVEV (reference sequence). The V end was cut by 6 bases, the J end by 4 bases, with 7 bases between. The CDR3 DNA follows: TGTGCCAGCAGCGACACTTACAATGAGCAGTTCTTC. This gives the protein CASSDTYNEQFF.

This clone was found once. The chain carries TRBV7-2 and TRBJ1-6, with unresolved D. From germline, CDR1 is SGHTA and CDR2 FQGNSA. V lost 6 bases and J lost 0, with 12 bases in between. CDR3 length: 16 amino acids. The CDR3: CASSFDRSSYNSPLHF. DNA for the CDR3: TGTGCCAGCAGTTTCGACCGGAGCTCCTATAATTCACCCCTCCACTTT.

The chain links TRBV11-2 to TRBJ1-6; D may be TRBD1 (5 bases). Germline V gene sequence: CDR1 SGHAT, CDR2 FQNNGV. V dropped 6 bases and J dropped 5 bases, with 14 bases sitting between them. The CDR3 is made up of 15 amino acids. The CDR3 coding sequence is TGTGCCAGCAGTCCACTTGACAGAGATAATTCACCCCTCCACTTT. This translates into CASSPLDRDNSPLHF.

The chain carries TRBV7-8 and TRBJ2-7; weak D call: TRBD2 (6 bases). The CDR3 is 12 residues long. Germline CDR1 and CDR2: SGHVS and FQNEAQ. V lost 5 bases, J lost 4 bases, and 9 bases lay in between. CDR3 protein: CASSPGTYEQYF. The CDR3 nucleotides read TGTGCCAGCAGCCCTGGGACTTACGAGCAGTACTTC.

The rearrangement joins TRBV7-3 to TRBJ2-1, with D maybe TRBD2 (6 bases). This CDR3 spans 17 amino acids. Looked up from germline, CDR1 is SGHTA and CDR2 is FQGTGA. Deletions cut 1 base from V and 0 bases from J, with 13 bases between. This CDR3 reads CASSLKVGGDSYNEQFF. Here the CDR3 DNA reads TGTGCCAGCAGCTTAAAAGTGGGGGGAGACTCCTACAATGAGCAGTTCTTC.

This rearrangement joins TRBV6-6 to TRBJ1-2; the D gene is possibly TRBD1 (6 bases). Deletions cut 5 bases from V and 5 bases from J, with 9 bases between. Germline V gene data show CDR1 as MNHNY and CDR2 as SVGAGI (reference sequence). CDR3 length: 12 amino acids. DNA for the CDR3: TGTGCCAGCAGTCCTACAGGGTATGGCTACACCTTC. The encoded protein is CASSPTGYGYTF.

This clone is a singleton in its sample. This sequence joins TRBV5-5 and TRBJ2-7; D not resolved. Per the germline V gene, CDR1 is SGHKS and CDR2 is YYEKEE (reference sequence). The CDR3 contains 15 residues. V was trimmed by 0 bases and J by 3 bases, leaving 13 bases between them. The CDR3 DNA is TGTGCCAGCAGCTTGGCCAATAGTCACCTCTACGAGCAGTACTTC. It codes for CASSLANSHLYEQYF.

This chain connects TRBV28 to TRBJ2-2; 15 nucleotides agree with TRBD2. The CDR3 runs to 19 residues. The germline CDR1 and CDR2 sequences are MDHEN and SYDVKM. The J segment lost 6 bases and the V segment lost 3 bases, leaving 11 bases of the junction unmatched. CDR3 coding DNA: TGTGCCAGCAGTTTCTTCCGGACTAGCGGGGGGGCCCCCGCCGGGGAGCTGTTTTTT. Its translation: CASSFFRTSGGAPAGELFF.

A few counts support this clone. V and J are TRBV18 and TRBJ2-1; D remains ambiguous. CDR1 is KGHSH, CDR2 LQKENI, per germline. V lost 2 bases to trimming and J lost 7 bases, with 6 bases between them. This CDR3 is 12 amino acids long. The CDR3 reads CASSPNRNEQFF. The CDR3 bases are TGTGCCAGCTCACCAAATAGAAATGAGCAGTTCTTC.

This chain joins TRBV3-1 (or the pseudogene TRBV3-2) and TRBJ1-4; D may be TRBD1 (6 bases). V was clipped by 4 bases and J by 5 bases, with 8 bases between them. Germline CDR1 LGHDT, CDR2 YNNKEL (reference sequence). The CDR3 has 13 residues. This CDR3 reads CASSLQGNEKLFF. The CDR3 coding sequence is TGTGCCAGCAGCCTACAGGGAAATGAAAAACTGTTTTTT.

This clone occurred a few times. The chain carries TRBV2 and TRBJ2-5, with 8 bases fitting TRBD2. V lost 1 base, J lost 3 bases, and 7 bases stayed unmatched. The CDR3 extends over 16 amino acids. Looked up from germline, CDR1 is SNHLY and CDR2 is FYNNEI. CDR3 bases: TGTGCCAGCAGTGAAGGGCCGGGACTAGGGGAAGAGACCCAGTACTTC. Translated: CASSEGPGLGEETQYF.

The CDR3 here is CASSQHLGQLVNTEAFF. The CDR3 DNA sequence: TGTGCCAGCAGCCAACACCTAGGACAGTTAGTTAACACTGAAGCTTTCTTT. The chain joins TRBV3-1 (or the pseudogene TRBV3-2) to TRBJ1-1, with D perhaps TRBD1 (6 bases). Germline values: CDR1 LGHDT, CDR2 YNNKEL (reference sequence). V lost 2 bases and J lost 2, with 18 bases in between. This CDR3 contains 17 residues.

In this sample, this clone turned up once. CDR3 DNA sequence: TGCGCCAGCAGTAGGACGGGGACTGAAGCTTTCTTT. Encoded protein: CASSRTGTEAFF. This chain uses TRBV10-1 with TRBJ1-1; D is ambiguous. The CDR3 loop spans 12 amino acids. The germline V gene encodes CDR1 WNHNN and CDR2 SYGVQD (reference sequence). Trimming took off 5 bases at V and 5 bases at J, with 9 bases between the two ends.

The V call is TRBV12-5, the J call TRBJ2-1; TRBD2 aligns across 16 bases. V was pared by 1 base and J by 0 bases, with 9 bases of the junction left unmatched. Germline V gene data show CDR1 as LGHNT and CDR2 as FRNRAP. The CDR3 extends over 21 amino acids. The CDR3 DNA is TGTGCTAGTGGTTTGGGTCTTGGGACTAGCGGGGGGGCTATCTCCTACAATGAGCAGTTCTTC. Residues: CASGLGLGTSGGAISYNEQFF.

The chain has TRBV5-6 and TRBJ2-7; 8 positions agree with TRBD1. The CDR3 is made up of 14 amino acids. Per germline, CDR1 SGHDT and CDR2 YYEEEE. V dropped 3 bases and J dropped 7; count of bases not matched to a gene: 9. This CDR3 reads CASSWAQGAREQYF. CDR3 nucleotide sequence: TGTGCCAGCAGCTGGGCTCAGGGGGCTAGGGAGCAGTACTTC.

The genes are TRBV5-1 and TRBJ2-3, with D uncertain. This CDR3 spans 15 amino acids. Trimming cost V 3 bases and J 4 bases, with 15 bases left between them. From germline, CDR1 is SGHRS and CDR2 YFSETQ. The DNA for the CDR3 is TGCGCCAGCAGCTCCAGGTCCGCCGCCCCAGATACGCAGTATTTT. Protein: CASSSRSAAPDTQYF. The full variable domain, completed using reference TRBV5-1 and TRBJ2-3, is KAGVTQTPRYLIKTRGQQVTLSCSPISGHRSVSWYQQTPGQGLQFLFEYFSETQRNKGNFPGRFSGRQFSNSRSEMNVSTLELGDSALYLCASSSRSAAPDTQYFGPGTRLTVL.

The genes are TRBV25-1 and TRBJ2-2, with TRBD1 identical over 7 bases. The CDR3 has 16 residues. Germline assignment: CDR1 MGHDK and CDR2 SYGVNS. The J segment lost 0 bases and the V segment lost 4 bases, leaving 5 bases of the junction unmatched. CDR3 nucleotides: TGTGCCAGCAGTGGAACAGGGGACGCGAACACCGGGGAGCTGTTTTTT. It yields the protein CASSGTGDANTGELFF. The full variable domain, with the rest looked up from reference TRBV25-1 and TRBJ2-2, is EADIYQTPRYLVIGTGKKITLECSQTMGHDKMYWYQQDPGMELHLIHYSYGVNSTEKGDLSSESTVSRIRTEHFPLTLESARPSHTSQYLCASSGTGDANTGELFFGEGSRLTVL.

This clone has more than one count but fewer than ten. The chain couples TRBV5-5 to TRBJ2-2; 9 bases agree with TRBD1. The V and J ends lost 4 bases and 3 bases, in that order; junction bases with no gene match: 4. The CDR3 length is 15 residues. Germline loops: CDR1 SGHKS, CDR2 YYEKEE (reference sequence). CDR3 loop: CASSARTGDTGELFF. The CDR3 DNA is TGTGCCAGCAGCGCTCGGACAGGGGACACCGGGGAGCTGTTTTTT.

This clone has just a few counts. The CDR3 DNA reads TGTGCCAGCCACGGACAGGGCAGGCCTACCAGGGGGCAGTTCTTC. It is translated as CASHGQGRPTRGQFF. This chain connects TRBV7-9 to TRBJ2-1, with TRBD1 matching over 8 bases. The CDR3 has 15 residues. V trimming: 8 bases; J trimming: 12 bases; junction bases outside the gene matches: 18. From germline, CDR1 is SEHNR and CDR2 FQNEAQ (reference sequence). The whole variable domain, remainder taken from reference TRBV7-9 and TRBJ2-1, is DTGVSQNPRHKITKRGQNVTFRCDPISEHNRLYWYRQTLGQGPEFLTYFQNEAQLEKSRLLSDRFSAERPKGSFSTLEIQRTEQGDSAMYLCASHGQGRPTRGQFFGPGTRLTVL.

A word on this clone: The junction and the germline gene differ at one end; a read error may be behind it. CDR3 nucleotides: TGTGCCAGCAGTGTAACTCCTGCGTCGCACTTC. Its translation is CASSVTPASHF. This chain links TRBV2 with TRBJ1-2; no reliable D call. Germline CDR1 SNHLY, CDR2 FYNNEI. The CDR3 covers 11 residues.

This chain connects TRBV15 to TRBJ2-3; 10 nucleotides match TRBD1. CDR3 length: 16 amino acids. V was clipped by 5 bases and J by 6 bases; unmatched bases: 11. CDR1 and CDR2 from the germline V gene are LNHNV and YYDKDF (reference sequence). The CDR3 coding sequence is TGTGCCACCAGCTCAGTGTCGGGACAGGGGTCCGATACGCAGTATTTT. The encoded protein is CATSSVSGQGSDTQYF.

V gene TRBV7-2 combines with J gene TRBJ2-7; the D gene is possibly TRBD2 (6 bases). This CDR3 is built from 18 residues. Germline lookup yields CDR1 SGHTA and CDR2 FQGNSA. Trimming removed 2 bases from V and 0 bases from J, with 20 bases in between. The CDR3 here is CASSLSHSGRGVSYEQYF. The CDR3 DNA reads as TGTGCCAGCAGCTTATCCCATAGCGGTCGTGGGGTCTCCTACGAGCAGTACTTC. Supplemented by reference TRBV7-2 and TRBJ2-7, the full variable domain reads GAGVSQSPSNKVTEKGKDVELRCDPISGHTALYWYRQSLGQGLEFLIYFQGNSAPDKSGLPSDRFSAERTGGSVSTLTIQRTQQEDSAVYLCASSLSHSGRGVSYEQYFGPGTRLTVT.

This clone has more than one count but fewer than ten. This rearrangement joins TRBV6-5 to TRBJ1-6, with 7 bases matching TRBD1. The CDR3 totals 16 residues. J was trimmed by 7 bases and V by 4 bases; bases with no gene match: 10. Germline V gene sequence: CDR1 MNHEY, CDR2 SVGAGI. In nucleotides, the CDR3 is TGTGCCAGCAGTTGGTCCGCCGGGACAGCCAATTCACCCCTCCACTTT. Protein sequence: CASSWSAGTANSPLHF.